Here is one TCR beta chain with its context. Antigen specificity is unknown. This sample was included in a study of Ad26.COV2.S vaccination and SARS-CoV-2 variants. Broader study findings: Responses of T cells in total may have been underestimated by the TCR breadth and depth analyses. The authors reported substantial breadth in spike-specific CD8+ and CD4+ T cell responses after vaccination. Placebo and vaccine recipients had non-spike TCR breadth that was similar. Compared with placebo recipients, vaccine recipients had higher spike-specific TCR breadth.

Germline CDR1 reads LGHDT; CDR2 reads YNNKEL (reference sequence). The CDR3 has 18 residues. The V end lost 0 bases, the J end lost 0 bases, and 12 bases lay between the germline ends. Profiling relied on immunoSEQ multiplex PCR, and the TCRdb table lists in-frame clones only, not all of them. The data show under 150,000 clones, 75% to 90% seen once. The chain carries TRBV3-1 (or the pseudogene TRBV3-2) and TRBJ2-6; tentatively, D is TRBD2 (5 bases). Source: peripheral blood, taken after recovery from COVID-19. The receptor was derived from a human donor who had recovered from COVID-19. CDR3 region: CASSQDGWRVSGANVLTF. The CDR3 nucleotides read TGTGCCAGCAGCCAAGATGGGTGGCGGGTCTCTGGGGCCAACGTCCTGACTTTC.